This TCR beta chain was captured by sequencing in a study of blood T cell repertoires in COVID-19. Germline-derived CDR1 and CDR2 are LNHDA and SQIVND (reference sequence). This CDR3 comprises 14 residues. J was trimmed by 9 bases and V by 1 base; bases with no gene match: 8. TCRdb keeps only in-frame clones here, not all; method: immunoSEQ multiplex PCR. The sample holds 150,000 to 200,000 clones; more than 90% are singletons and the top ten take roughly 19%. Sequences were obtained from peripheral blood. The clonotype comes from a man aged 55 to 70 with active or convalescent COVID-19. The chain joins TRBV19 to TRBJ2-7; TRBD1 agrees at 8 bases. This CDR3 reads CASSIADRVALQYF. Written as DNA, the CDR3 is TGTGCCAGTAGTATAGCGGACAGGGTAGCTTTGCAGTACTTC.